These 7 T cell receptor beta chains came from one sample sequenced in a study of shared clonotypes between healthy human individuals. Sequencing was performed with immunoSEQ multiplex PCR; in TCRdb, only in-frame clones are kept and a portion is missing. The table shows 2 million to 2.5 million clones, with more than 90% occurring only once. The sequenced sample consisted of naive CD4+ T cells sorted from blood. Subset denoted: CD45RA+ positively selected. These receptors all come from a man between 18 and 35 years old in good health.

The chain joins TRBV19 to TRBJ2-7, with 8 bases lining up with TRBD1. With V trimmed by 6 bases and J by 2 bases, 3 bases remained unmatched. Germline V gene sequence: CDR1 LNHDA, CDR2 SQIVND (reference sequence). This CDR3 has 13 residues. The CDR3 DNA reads TGTGCCAGTAGCCCGGGACAGGCCTACGAGCAGTACTTC. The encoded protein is CASSPGQAYEQYF. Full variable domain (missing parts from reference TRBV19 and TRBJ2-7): DGGITQSPKYLFRKEGQNVTLSCEQNLNHDAMYWYRQDPGQGLRLIYYSQIVNDFQKGDIAEGYSVSREKKESFPLTVTSAQKNPTAFYLCASSPGQAYEQYFGPGTRLTVT.

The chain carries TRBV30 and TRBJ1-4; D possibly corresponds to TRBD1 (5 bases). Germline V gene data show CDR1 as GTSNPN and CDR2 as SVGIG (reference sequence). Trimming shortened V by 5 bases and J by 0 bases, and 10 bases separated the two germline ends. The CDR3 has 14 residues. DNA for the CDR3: TGTGCCTGGGGGGGGGAACCAACTAATGAAAAACTGTTTTTT. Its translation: CAWGGEPTNEKLFF.

The CDR3 reads CASSLQGANNQPQHF. In nucleotides, the CDR3 is TGTGCCAGCAGCTTACAAGGGGCGAACAATCAGCCCCAGCATTTT. The V gene is TRBV7-2, the J gene TRBJ1-5; weak D call: TRBD1 (5 bases). The CDR3 runs to 15 residues. CDR1 is SGHTA and CDR2 is FQGNSA in the germline V gene. The ends were cut back, 2 bases at V and 3 bases at J, with 11 bases in the middle.

CDR3 sequence: CASSLDRPDNSPLHF. Here the CDR3 DNA reads TGTGCCAGCAGCCTAGACAGGCCGGATAATTCACCCCTCCACTTT. The chain joins TRBV5-4 to TRBJ1-6; weak D call: TRBD1 (6 bases). This CDR3 region has 15 residues. Trimming left V 4 bases short and J 5 bases short, with 13 bases between. Germline lookup yields CDR1 SGHNT and CDR2 YYREEE (reference sequence).

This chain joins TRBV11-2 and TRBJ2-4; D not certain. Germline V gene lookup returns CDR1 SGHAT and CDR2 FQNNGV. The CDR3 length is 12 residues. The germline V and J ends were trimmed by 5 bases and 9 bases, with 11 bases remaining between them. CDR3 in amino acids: CASSPGVGIQYF. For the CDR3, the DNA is TGTGCCAGCAGCCCAGGCGTCGGCATTCAGTACTTC.

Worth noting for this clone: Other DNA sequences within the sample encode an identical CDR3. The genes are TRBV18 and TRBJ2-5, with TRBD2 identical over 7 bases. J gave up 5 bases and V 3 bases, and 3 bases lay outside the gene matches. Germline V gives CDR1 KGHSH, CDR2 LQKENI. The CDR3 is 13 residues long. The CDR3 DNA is TGTGCCAGCTCACCGAAGGGAGGGGAGACCCAGTACTTC. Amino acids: CASSPKGGETQYF.

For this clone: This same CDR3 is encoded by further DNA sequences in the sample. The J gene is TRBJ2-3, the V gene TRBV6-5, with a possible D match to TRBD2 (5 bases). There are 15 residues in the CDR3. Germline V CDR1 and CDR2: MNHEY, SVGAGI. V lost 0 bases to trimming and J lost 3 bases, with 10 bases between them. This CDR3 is CASSYSGSGTDTQYF. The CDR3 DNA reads TGTGCCAGCAGTTACTCGGGGTCGGGGACAGATACGCAGTATTTT.